This T cell receptor beta chain was retrieved from a study of beta chain features in type 1 diabetes. To note about this clone: Its antigen is not identified.

Trimming took 11 bases from V and 6 from J; bases not matched to a gene: 9. This CDR3 contains 13 residues. CDR1 and CDR2 from the germline V gene are MDHEN and SYDVKM. CD4+ cells of the naive, central memory, regulatory and stem cell-like memory types were sorted via CD45RO/CCR7/CD25/CD127/CD95/CD27. TCRB transcripts that were expressed got sequenced, as all of the isolated RNA had been reverse transcribed. Method: immunoSEQ multiplex PCR; TCRdb's copy keeps in-frame clones and lacks some. The table lists about 45,000 clones, just over 50% of them singletons. Study-wide points: For type 1 diabetes patients, VDJ junctions showed fewer insertions and more deletions.

The clonotype originates from a woman between 18 and 30 years old in good health. The specimen was Tregs from blood. The V and J genes are TRBV28 and TRBJ2-3, with 9 bases lining up with TRBD1. CDR3 amino acids: CAVAGTGRDTQYF. CDR3 nucleotides: TGTGCCGTGGCCGGGACAGGGAGGGATACGCAGTATTTT.